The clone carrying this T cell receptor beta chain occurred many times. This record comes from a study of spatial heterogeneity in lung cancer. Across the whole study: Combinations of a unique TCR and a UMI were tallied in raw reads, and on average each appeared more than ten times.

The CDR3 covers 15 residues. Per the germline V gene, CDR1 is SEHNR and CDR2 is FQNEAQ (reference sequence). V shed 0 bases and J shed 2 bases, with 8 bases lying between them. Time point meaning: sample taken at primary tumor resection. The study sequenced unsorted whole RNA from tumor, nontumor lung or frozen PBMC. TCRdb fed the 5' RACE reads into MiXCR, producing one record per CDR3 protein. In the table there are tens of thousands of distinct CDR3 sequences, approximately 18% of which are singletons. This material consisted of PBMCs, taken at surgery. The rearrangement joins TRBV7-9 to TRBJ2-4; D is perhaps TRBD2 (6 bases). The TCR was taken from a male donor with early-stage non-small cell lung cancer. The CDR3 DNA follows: TGTGCCAGCAGCTTAGCTGCGGGGTCCAAAAACATTCAGTACTTC. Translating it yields CASSLAAGSKNIQYF.